These 5 T cell receptor beta chains originate from one sample sequenced in a study of cytomegalovirus exposure and HLA in healthy donors. Produced via immunoSEQ multiplex PCR; TCRdb's table is partial and in-frame only. The table has 130,000 to 150,000 clones, about nine tenths seen once. The material sequenced was PBMCs. The receptors were sampled from a man aged 18 to 30 in good health and CMV-seropositive.

There are a few counts of this clone. The chain recombines TRBV6-5 with TRBJ2-7, with D possibly TRBD1 on 6 matching bases. Germline assignment: CDR1 MNHEY and CDR2 SVGAGI. The CDR3 spans 13 residues. The ends were cut back, 5 bases at V and 3 bases at J, with 11 bases in the middle. The CDR3 DNA reads TGTGCCAGCAGTAGGGACACGGACTACGAGCAGTACTTC. The encoded protein is CASSRDTDYEQYF.

On this clone itself: The identical CDR3 is also encoded by other nucleotide sequences in the sample. This chain connects TRBV27 to TRBJ2-7; 9 bases are a match to TRBD1. Germline trimming cut 8 bases from V and 3 bases from J; bases unmatched to any gene: 5. The length of the CDR3 is 13 residues. Germline-derived CDR1 and CDR2 are MNHEY and SMNVEV (reference sequence). The CDR3 DNA reads as TGTGCCAGCTCCGGGACAGGGTTCTACGAGCAGTACTTC. Translating it yields CASSGTGFYEQYF.

The chain carries TRBV2 and TRBJ2-1; 7 bases are shared with TRBD1. CDR1 SNHLY and CDR2 FYNNEI come from the germline V gene. The CDR3 spans 15 residues. V shed 7 bases, J shed 8 bases, and the junction held 14 bases outside the gene matches. The chain's CDR3 is CASTSLRGRVHEQFF. In nucleotides, the CDR3 is TGTGCCAGCACCTCTCTGAGGGGGCGGGTACATGAGCAGTTCTTC. Full variable domain (remainder filled in from reference TRBV2 and TRBJ2-1): EPEVTQTPSHQVTQMGQEVILRCVPISNHLYFYWYRQILGQKVEFLVSFYNNEISEKSEIFDDQFSVERPDGSNFTLKIRSTKLEDSAMYFCASTSLRGRVHEQFFGPGTRLTVL.

This clone was observed a few times. This chain connects TRBV6-4 to TRBJ2-5; the match to TRBD1 covers 9 bases. This CDR3 contains 15 residues. V trimming: 6 bases; J trimming: 5 bases; junction bases outside the gene matches: 10. The germline V gene has CDR1 MRHNA and CDR2 SNTAGT. The CDR3 sequence is CASSAGTGHEETQYF. CDR3 nucleotides: TGTGCCAGCAGCGCCGGGACAGGGCATGAGGAGACCCAGTACTTC.

V is TRBV14 and J is TRBJ1-2, with TRBD1 as a possible D gene (5 bases). Trimming removed 2 bases at V and 4 bases at J, with 11 bases between. CDR3 length: 14 amino acids. In germline, CDR1 is SGHDN, CDR2 FVKESK. CDR3 DNA sequence: TGTGCCAGCAGCCAATATCCGGGGGTCTATGGCTACACCTTC. Its protein product is CASSQYPGVYGYTF.